This TCR beta chain was found in a study of T cells after yellow fever vaccination. Study background: Preparing low-cell-number fractions relied on SMART-Seq v4 Ultra Low Input. Overall study findings and caveats: Clonotypes shared by both compartments, CD4 and CD8, made up a small share.

The authors made TCR cDNA by 5'RACE template switching, adding a universal primer site and UMIs. MiXCR, applied by TCRdb to the 5' RACE reads, yields one record per CDR3 protein. This table has about 73,000 distinct CDR3 sequences, roughly 7.7% appearing once. With 5 bases clipped from V and 3 bases from J, the junction kept 2 bases outside the gene matches. Germline values: CDR1 SGHAT, CDR2 FQNNGV. The CDR3 has 13 residues. This clonotype was seen more than once but under ten times. Its target is unknown. The gene calls are TRBV11-2 and TRBJ2-7; 9 nucleotides match TRBD1. This sequence was found in a man in his thirties or forties who received the YFV17D yellow fever vaccine. This specimen consisted of CD8+ T cells sorted from PBMCs, obtained on the day of the yellow fever booster vaccination. CDR3 amino acids: CASSQGQGYEQYF. The CDR3, as DNA: TGTGCCAGCAGCCAGGGACAGGGCTACGAGCAGTACTTC.